The 13 T cell receptor beta chains below come from one sample, sequenced in a study of CD4 T cells in relation to SARS-CoV-2 and coronaviruses (dated by TCRdb to the early 2020s). The receptor library was made with the immunoSEQ multiplex PCR assay. Held by TCRdb, this immuneACCESS table contains in-frame sequences only and omits some clones. Under half of the omission traces to an unresolved V gene where checked; the cause of the rest is unknown. The sample table records around 54,000 clones; about 90% of these occur just once. The leading ten clones occupy roughly 0.39% of the sample. Sequenced material: naive CD4+ T cells from PBMCs. In the paper's terms, the cell subset or site label means: naive CD4+ T cells isolated by negative enrichment. These receptors were taken from an adult with COVID-19.

The rearrangement links TRBV5-8 to TRBJ1-5, with TRBD1 matching over 10 bases. Germline V CDR1 and CDR2: SGHTS, YDEGEE. J gave up 2 bases and V 4 bases, and 9 bases lay outside the gene matches. This CDR3 region has 17 residues. The CDR3 sequence is CASSVDWGTGGNQPQHF. The CDR3 DNA reads as TGTGCCAGCAGCGTCGATTGGGGGACAGGGGGCAATCAGCCCCAGCATTTT.

The chain carries TRBV7-2 and TRBJ2-2, with D maybe TRBD1 (6 bases). This CDR3 has 14 residues. CDR1 is SGHTA and CDR2 is FQGNSA in the germline V gene. The ends were cut back, 3 bases at V and 4 bases at J, with 9 bases in the middle. The chain's CDR3 is CASSLGAGTGELFF. The CDR3 DNA sequence: TGTGCCAGCAGCTTGGGGGCAGGCACCGGGGAGCTGTTTTTT.

This chain connects TRBV19 to TRBJ2-7, with 11 bases lining up with TRBD2. With 3 bases clipped from V and 5 bases from J, the junction kept 9 bases outside the gene matches. Per germline, CDR1 LNHDA and CDR2 SQIVND (reference sequence). The CDR3 totals 16 residues. The CDR3 DNA sequence: TGTGCCAGTAGTATCGAGTTGCTAGCGGGAGGTAACGAGCAGTACTTC. Residues: CASSIELLAGGNEQYF.

J is TRBJ2-7 and V is TRBV4-3; 10 bases fit TRBD2. Germline CDR1 is LGHNA and CDR2 is YSLEER. The CDR3 has 18 amino acids. Losses at the gene ends were 0 bases for V and 6 bases for J; bases not matched to a gene: 14. The CDR3 sequence is CASSQDEREGRAEREQYF. As DNA, the CDR3 is TGCGCCAGCAGCCAAGACGAGCGGGAGGGCCGAGCGGAGCGCGAGCAGTACTTC.

This chain joins TRBV5-6 and TRBJ2-1; no firm D call. In germline, CDR1 is SGHDT, CDR2 YYEEEE. The ends were cut back, 2 bases at V and 3 bases at J, with 15 bases in the middle. The CDR3 is 16 amino acids. The chain's CDR3 is CASSFTATTFYNEQFF. The CDR3 coding sequence is TGTGCCAGCAGCTTCACCGCCACCACATTCTACAATGAGCAGTTCTTC.

The chain joins TRBV10-3 to TRBJ2-1; TRBD2 agrees at 7 bases. Germline V CDR1 and CDR2: ENHRY, SYGVKD. With 4 bases clipped from V and 7 bases from J, the junction kept 4 bases outside the gene matches. This CDR3 is 13 amino acids long. CDR3 coding DNA: TGTGCCATCAGTGGGCGGGAGAAGAATGAGCAGTTCTTC. It encodes CAISGREKNEQFF.

This CDR3 reads CASSDQAGGLLYEQYF. The CDR3 region has the DNA TGTGCCAGCAGTGATCAAGCGGGAGGTCTCCTCTACGAGCAGTACTTC. V usage is TRBV6-1 and J usage is TRBJ2-7; 9 bases align to TRBD2. Germline V gene lookup returns CDR1 MNHNS and CDR2 SASEGT. CDR3 length: 16 amino acids. V trimming: 3 bases; J trimming: 3 bases; junction bases outside the gene matches: 9.

The chain couples TRBV10-3 to TRBJ2-7; 8 nucleotides align to TRBD1. With V trimmed by 6 bases and J by 3 bases, 4 bases remained unmatched. The CDR3 consists of 13 residues. CDR1 and CDR2 from the germline V gene are ENHRY and SYGVKD. CDR3 region: CAISRDRCYEQYF. The CDR3 bases are TGTGCCATCAGCCGGGACAGGTGCTACGAGCAGTACTTC.

Concerning this clone itself: The junction departs from germline at one end; a sequencing error may be responsible. J is TRBJ2-2 and V is TRBV5-1; TRBD2 is a possible D gene (6 bases). The CDR3 consists of 17 residues. The germline V gene has CDR1 SGHRS and CDR2 YFSETQ. The CDR3 coding sequence is TGCGCCAGCAGCCTAACACAGACTAGTCAGAACCCCGGGGAGCTGTTTTTT. As protein: CASSLTQTSQNPGELFF.

The V call is TRBV6-6, the J call TRBJ2-5; D call uncertain. Germline assignment: CDR1 MNHNY and CDR2 SVGAGI (reference sequence). V was clipped by 6 bases and J by 2 bases, with 7 bases between them. This CDR3 is 12 amino acids long. CDR3 residues: CASRQTQETQYF. CDR3 DNA: TGTGCCAGCAGACAGACTCAAGAGACCCAGTACTTC.

This clone was recorded a few times. The J gene is TRBJ2-7, the V gene TRBV25-1, with D perhaps matching TRBD1 or TRBD2 (6 bases each). Germline V gene lookup returns CDR1 MGHDK and CDR2 SYGVNS. V was cut by 3 bases and J by 6 bases, with 12 bases left in between. The CDR3 has 13 amino acids. CDR3 sequence reads: CASSDWGASEQYF. Here the CDR3 DNA reads TGTGCCAGCAGTGATTGGGGGGCCTCCGAGCAGTACTTC.

V and J are TRBV7-8 and TRBJ2-1; D not certain. In germline, CDR1 is SGHVS, CDR2 FQNEAQ. V lost 5 bases and J 5 bases, leaving 19 bases between the germline ends. This CDR3 is 16 amino acids long. This chain's CDR3 is CASSPWQLREDNEQFF. Here the CDR3 DNA reads TGTGCCAGCAGCCCCTGGCAGTTACGTGAGGACAATGAGCAGTTCTTC.

The rearrangement links TRBV12-3 or TRBV12-4 to TRBJ2-3; D is unclear. Trimming left V 4 bases short and J 6 bases short, with 5 bases between. The CDR3 has 11 amino acids. The CDR3 sequence: CASSSGDTQYF. In nucleotides, the CDR3 is TGTGCCAGCAGTTCCGGCGATACGCAGTATTTT.